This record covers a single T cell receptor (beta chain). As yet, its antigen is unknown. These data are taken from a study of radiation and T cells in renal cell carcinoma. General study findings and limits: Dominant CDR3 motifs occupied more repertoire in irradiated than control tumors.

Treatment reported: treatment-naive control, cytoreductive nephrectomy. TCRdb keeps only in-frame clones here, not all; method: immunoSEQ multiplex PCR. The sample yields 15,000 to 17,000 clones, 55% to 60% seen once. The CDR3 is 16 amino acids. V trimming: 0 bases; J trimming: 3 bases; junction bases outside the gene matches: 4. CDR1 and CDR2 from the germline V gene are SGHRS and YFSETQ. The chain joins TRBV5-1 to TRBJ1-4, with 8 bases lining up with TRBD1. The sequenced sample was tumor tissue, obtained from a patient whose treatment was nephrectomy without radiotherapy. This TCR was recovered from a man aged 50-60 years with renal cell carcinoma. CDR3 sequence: CASSLGQGAPNEKLFF. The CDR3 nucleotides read TGCGCCAGCAGCTTGGGTCAGGGGGCTCCTAATGAAAAACTGTTTTTT.